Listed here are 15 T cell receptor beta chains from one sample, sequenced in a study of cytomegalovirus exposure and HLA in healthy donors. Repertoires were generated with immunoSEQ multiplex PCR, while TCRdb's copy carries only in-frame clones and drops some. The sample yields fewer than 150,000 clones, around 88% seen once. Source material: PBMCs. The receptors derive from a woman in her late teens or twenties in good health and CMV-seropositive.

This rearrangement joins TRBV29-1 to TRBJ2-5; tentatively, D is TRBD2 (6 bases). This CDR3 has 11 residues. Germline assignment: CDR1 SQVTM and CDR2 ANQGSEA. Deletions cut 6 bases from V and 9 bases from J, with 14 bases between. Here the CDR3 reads CSVRWRGSQYF. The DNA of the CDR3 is TGCAGCGTGCGATGGCGGGGTTCCCAGTACTTC.

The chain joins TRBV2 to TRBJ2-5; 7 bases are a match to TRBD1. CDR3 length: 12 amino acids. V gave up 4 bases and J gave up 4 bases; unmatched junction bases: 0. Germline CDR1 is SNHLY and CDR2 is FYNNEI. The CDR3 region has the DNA TGTGCCAGCAGTGGACAGGGAGAGACCCAGTACTTC. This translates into CASSGQGETQYF.

CDR3 amino acids: CASSRLTPRQGQYF. For the CDR3, the DNA is TGTGCCAGCAGCCGACTCACCCCCCGACAGGGCCAGTACTTC. This rearrangement joins TRBV5-6 to TRBJ2-5, with 7 bases identical to TRBD1. This CDR3 is built from 14 residues. The V segment lost 4 bases and the J segment 10 bases; nucleotides outside the gene matches: 13. Germline V gene sequence: CDR1 SGHDT, CDR2 YYEEEE. Supplemented by reference TRBV5-6 and TRBJ2-5, the full variable domain reads DAGVTQSPTHLIKTRGQQVTLRCSPKSGHDTVSWYQQALGQGPQFIFQYYEEEERQRGNFPDRFSGHQFPNYSSELNVNALLLGDSALYLCASSRLTPRQGQYFGPGTRLLVL.

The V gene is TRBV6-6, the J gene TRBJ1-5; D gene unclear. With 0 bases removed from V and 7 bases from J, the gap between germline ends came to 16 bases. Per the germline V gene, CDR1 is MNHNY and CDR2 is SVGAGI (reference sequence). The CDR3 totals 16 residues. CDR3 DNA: TGTGCCAGCAGTTACTCCGGACCGGGGATTGGGCAGCCCCAGCATTTT. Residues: CASSYSGPGIGQPQHF.

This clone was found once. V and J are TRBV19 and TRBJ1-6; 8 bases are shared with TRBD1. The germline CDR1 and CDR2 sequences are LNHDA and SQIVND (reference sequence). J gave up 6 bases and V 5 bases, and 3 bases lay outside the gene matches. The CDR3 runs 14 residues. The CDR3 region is CASSVTGGNSPLHF. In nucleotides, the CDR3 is TGTGCCAGTAGTGTTACAGGGGGTAATTCACCCCTCCACTTT.

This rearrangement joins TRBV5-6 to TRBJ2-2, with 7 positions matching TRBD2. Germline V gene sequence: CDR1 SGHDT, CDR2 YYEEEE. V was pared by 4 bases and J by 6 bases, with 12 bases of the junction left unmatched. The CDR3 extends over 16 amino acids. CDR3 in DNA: TGTGCCAGCAGCCCGGGAGTGACTAGCTGGGCCGGGGAGCTGTTTTTT. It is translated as CASSPGVTSWAGELFF. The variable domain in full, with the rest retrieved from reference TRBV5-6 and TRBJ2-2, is DAGVTQSPTHLIKTRGQQVTLRCSPKSGHDTVSWYQQALGQGPQFIFQYYEEEERQRGNFPDRFSGHQFPNYSSELNVNALLLGDSALYLCASSPGVTSWAGELFFGEGSRLTVL.

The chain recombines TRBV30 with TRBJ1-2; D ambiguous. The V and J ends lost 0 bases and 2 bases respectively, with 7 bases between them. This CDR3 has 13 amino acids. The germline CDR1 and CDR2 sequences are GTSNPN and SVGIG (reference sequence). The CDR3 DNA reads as TGTGCCTGGAGTGTACAGTTAAACTATGGCTACACCTTC. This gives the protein CAWSVQLNYGYTF.

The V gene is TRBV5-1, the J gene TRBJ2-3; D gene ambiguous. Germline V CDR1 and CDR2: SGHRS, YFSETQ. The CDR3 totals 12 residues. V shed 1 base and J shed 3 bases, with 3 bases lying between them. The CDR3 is CASSLLTDTQYF. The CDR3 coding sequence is TGCGCCAGCAGCTTGTTAACAGATACGCAGTATTTT.

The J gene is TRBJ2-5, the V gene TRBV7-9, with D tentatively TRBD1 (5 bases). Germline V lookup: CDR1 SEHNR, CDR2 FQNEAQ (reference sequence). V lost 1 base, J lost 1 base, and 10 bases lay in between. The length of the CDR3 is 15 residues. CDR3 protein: CASSLDFRAQETQYF. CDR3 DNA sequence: TGTGCCAGCAGCTTAGATTTCAGGGCCCAAGAGACCCAGTACTTC.

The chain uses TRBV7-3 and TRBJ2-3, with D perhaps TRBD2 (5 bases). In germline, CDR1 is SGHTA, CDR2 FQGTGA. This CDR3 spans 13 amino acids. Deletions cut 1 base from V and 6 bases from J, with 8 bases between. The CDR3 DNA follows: TGTGCCAGCAGCTTAATCCGCGGGGATACGCAGTATTTT. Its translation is CASSLIRGDTQYF.

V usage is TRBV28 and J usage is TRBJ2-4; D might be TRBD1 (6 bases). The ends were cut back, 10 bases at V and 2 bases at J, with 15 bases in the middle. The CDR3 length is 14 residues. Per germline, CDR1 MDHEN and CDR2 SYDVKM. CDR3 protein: CATNRGQTKNIQYF. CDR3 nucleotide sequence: TGTGCCACCAACCGCGGACAGACCAAAAACATTCAGTACTTC.

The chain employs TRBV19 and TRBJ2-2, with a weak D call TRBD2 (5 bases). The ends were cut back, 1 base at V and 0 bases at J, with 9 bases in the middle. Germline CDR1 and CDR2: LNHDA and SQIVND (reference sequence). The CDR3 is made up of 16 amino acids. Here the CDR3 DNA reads TGTGCCAGTAGTATAGTCAGACTATCGAACACCGGGGAGCTGTTTTTT. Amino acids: CASSIVRLSNTGELFF.

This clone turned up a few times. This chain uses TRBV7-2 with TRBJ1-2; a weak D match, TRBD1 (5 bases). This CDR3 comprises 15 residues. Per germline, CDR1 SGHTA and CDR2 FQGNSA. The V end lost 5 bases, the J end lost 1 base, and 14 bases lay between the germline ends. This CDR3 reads CASSPTGLINYGYTF. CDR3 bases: TGTGCCAGCAGCCCAACGGGACTCATTAACTATGGCTACACCTTC. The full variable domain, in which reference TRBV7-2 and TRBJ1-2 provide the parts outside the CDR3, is GAGVSQSPSNKVTEKGKDVELRCDPISGHTALYWYRQSLGQGLEFLIYFQGNSAPDKSGLPSDRFSAERTGGSVSTLTIQRTQQEDSAVYLCASSPTGLINYGYTFGSGTRLTVV.

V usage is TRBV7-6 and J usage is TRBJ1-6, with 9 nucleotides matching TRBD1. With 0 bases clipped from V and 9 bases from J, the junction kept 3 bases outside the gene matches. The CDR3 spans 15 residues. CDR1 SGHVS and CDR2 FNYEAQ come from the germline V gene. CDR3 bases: TGTGCCAGCAGCTTAGCGGGACAGGGAGGTTCACCCCTCCACTTT. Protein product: CASSLAGQGGSPLHF.

The CDR3 is CASSRTGGGFTEAFF. DNA of the CDR3: TGTGCCAGTAGCCGGACAGGGGGCGGATTCACTGAAGCTTTCTTT. The gene calls are TRBV19 and TRBJ1-1; TRBD1 matches at 11 bases. The V and J ends lost 6 bases and 4 bases, in that order; junction bases with no gene match: 7. Germline V gene lookup returns CDR1 LNHDA and CDR2 SQIVND (reference sequence). CDR3 length: 15 amino acids. Supplemented by reference TRBV19 and TRBJ1-1, the full variable domain reads DGGITQSPKYLFRKEGQNVTLSCEQNLNHDAMYWYRQDPGQGLRLIYYSQIVNDFQKGDIAEGYSVSREKKESFPLTVTSAQKNPTAFYLCASSRTGGGFTEAFFGQGTRLTVV.